This T cell receptor (beta chain) was sequenced during a study of CD8+CD57+ T cells in acquired aplastic anemia. Patients who underwent sequencing had shown CD8+CD57+ cell expansion by flow cytometry. Both TCR beta VDJ combination and CDR3 sequence profiling were carried out. Genomic DNA was the template for this profiling. MiXCR, applied by TCRdb to the reads, yields one record per CDR3 protein. The table includes 260,000 or so distinct CDR3 sequences, around 82% detected once. V was clipped by 1 base and J by 14 bases, with 23 bases between them. The CDR3 totals 15 residues. Germline V gives CDR1 SEHNR, CDR2 FQNEAQ (reference sequence).

The clonotype originates from a human donor with aplastic anemia. The sample consisted of sorted CD4+, CD8+, or CD8+CD57+ T cells (not recorded which) from PBMCs. V and J are TRBV7-9 and TRBJ1-1; D is ambiguous. The CDR3 DNA sequence: TGTGCCAGCAGCTTAGTACCCGGAGGGCTGTCTGTTGCATTCTTT. Translated: CASSLVPGGLSVAFF. Full variable domain (outside the CDR3, taken from reference TRBV7-9 and TRBJ1-1): DTGVSQNPRHKITKRGQNVTFRCDPISEHNRLYWYRQTLGQGPEFLTYFQNEAQLEKSRLLSDRFSAERPKGSFSTLEIQRTEQGDSAMYLCASSLVPGGLSVAFFGQGTRLTVV.